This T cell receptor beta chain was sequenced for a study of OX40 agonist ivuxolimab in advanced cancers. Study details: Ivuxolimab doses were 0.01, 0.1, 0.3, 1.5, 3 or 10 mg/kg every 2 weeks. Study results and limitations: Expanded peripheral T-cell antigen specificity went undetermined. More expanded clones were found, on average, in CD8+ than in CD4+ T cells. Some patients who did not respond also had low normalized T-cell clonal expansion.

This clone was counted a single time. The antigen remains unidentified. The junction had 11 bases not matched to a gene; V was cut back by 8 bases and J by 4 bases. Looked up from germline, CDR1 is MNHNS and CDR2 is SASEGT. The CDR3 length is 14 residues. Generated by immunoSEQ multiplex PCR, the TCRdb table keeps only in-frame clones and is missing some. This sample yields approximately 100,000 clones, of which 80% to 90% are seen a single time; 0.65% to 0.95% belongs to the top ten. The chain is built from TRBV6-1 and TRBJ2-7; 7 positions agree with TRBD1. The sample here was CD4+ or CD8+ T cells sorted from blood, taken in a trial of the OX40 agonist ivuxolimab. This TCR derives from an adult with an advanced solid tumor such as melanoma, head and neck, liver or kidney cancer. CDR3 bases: TGTGCCAGCTTTCGAGGGGGCGAAGGATACGAGCAGTACTTC. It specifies CASFRGGEGYEQYF.